Below, 9 T cell receptor beta chains from the same sample are listed, as sequenced in a study of control samples from healthy donors and cancer patients. This table comes from immunoSEQ multiplex PCR, and its TCRdb copy is limited to in-frame clones, with some not included. The table records 150,000 or so clones, roughly 94% of them present only once. The sequencing sample was made of PBMCs. The receptors shown here come from a man in his fifties or sixties with colorectal cancer.

The gene calls are TRBV19 and TRBJ1-3; 7 nucleotides match TRBD1. The CDR3 contains 18 residues. Per germline, CDR1 LNHDA and CDR2 SQIVND (reference sequence). With V trimmed by 4 bases and J by 4 bases, 16 bases remained unmatched. The CDR3 DNA follows: TGTGCCAGTAGTAGTCGACAGGGAATATTGGAGTCCGGAAACACCATATATTTT. Protein sequence: CASSSRQGILESGNTIYF.

This chain uses TRBV29-1 with TRBJ1-2, with TRBD1 identical over 12 bases. The junction had 5 bases not matched to a gene; V was cut back by 5 bases and J by 7 bases. The CDR3 consists of 13 residues. The germline CDR1 and CDR2 sequences are SQVTM and ANQGSEA. CDR3 sequence reads: CSVWGQGARGYTF. The CDR3 DNA sequence: TGCAGCGTTTGGGGACAGGGGGCGCGTGGCTACACCTTC.

J is TRBJ2-2 and V is TRBV19; TRBD1 is a possible D gene (5 bases). The CDR3 runs 15 residues. V gave up 1 base and J gave up 7 bases, with 13 bases separating them. Germline V lookup: CDR1 LNHDA, CDR2 SQIVND (reference sequence). CDR3 protein: CASSIGGQGSGELFF. CDR3 nucleotide sequence: TGTGCCAGTAGTATAGGTGGGCAGGGAAGCGGGGAGCTGTTTTTT. Filled out from reference TRBV19 and TRBJ2-2, the complete variable domain reads DGGITQSPKYLFRKEGQNVTLSCEQNLNHDAMYWYRQDPGQGLRLIYYSQIVNDFQKGDIAEGYSVSREKKESFPLTVTSAQKNPTAFYLCASSIGGQGSGELFFGEGSRLTVL.

This clone appeared a single time. This chain links TRBV24-1 with TRBJ1-5; 9 bases map to TRBD1. The CDR3 spans 16 residues. V lost 4 bases, J lost 7 bases, and 10 bases stayed unmatched. Germline lookup yields CDR1 KGHDR and CDR2 SFDVKD. The CDR3 here is CATSDRGQGQFQPQHF. The CDR3 DNA follows: TGTGCCACCAGTGACCGCGGACAGGGGCAATTCCAGCCCCAGCATTTT.

This chain uses TRBV5-8 with TRBJ1-5; TRBD1 aligns across 10 bases. The CDR3 contains 17 residues. With 0 bases clipped from V and 2 bases from J, the junction kept 5 bases outside the gene matches. Per the germline V gene, CDR1 is SGHTS and CDR2 is YDEGEE. For the CDR3, the DNA is TGTGCCAGCAGCTTGGGAACCGGGACAGGGGGCAATCAGCCCCAGCATTTT. The encoded protein is CASSLGTGTGGNQPQHF.

The chain couples TRBV18 to TRBJ2-7, with 11 bases identical to TRBD1. Unmatched junction bases numbered 7, after V lost 4 bases and J lost 2 bases. Germline V gene data show CDR1 as KGHSH and CDR2 as LQKENI. CDR3 length: 16 amino acids. The CDR3 region is CASSLTRDRGTYEQYF. The CDR3 coding sequence is TGTGCCAGCTCACTCACCCGGGACAGGGGGACCTACGAGCAGTACTTC.

The rearrangement uses TRBV5-1 and TRBJ2-7, with D perhaps assigned TRBD1 or TRBD2 (5 bases each). The CDR3 is made up of 14 amino acids. In germline, CDR1 is SGHRS, CDR2 YFSETQ. V was shortened by 0 bases and J by 7 bases, with 14 bases between the two germline ends. The DNA of the CDR3 is TGCGCCAGCAGCTTGGGACGGGGAGCAGGGGAGCAGTACTTC. Amino acid sequence: CASSLGRGAGEQYF. The full variable domain, rest sourced from reference TRBV5-1 and TRBJ2-7, is KAGVTQTPRYLIKTRGQQVTLSCSPISGHRSVSWYQQTPGQGLQFLFEYFSETQRNKGNFPGRFSGRQFSNSRSEMNVSTLELGDSALYLCASSLGRGAGEQYFGPGTRLTVT.

This chain links TRBV15 with TRBJ2-2; weak D call: TRBD1 (6 bases). Deletions cut 2 bases from V and 4 bases from J, with 8 bases between. CDR3 length: 14 amino acids. The germline CDR1 and CDR2 sequences are LNHNV and YYDKDF (reference sequence). The CDR3 bases are TGTGCCACCAGCAGACAGGGGTTCACCGGGGAGCTGTTTTTT. It codes for CATSRQGFTGELFF.

This chain connects TRBV5-1 to TRBJ2-2, with a weak D call TRBD1 (6 bases). The V gene lost 4 bases and the J gene lost 0 bases, with 10 bases spanning the gap. Germline values: CDR1 SGHRS, CDR2 YFSETQ. The CDR3 contains 15 residues. The DNA for the CDR3 is TGCGCCAGCAGCGAAGGGGGATCGAACACCGGGGAGCTGTTTTTT. It translates to CASSEGGSNTGELFF.